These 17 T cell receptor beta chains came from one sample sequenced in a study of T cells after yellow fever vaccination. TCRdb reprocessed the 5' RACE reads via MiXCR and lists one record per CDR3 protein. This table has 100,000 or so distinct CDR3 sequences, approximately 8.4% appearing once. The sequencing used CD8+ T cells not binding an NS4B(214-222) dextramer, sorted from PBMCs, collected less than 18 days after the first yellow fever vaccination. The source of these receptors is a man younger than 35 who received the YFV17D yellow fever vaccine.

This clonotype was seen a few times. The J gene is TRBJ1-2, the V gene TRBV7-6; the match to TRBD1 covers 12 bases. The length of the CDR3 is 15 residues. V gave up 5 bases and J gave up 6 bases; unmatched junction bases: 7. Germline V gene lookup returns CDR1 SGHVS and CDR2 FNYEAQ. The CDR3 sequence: CASSKGQGASDGYTF. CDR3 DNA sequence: TGTGCCAGCAGCAAGGGACAGGGGGCATCGGATGGCTACACCTTC.

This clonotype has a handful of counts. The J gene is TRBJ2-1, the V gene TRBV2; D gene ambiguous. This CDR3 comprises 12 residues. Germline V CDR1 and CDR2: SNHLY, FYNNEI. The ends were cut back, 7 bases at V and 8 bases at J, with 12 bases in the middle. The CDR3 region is CASTPGLHEQFF. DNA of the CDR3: TGTGCCAGCACCCCTGGTTTGCATGAGCAGTTCTTC. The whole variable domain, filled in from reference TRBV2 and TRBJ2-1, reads EPEVTQTPSHQVTQMGQEVILRCVPISNHLYFYWYRQILGQKVEFLVSFYNNEISEKSEIFDDQFSVERPDGSNFTLKIRSTKLEDSAMYFCASTPGLHEQFFGPGTRLTVL.

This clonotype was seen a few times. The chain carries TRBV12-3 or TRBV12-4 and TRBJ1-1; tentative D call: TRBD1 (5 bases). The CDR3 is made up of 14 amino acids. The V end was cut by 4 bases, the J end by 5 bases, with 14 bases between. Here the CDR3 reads CASSYGGTGTEAFF. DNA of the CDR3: TGTGCCAGCAGTTACGGCGGGACGGGGACTGAAGCTTTCTTT.

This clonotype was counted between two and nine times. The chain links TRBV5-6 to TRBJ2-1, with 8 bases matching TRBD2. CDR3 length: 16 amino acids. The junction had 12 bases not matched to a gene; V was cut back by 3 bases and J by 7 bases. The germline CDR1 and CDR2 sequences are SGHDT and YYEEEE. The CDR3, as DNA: TGTGCCAGCAGCTCCCCCATTGCAGCGGGGGTAAATGAGCAGTTCTTC. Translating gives CASSSPIAAGVNEQFF.

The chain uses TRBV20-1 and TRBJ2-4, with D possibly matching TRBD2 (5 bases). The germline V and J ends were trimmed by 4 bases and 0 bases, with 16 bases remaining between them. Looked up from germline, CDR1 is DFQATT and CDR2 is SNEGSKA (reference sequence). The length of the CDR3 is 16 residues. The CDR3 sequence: CSANGGTGIAKNIQYF. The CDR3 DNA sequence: TGCAGTGCTAATGGTGGTACGGGAATAGCCAAAAACATTCAGTACTTC.

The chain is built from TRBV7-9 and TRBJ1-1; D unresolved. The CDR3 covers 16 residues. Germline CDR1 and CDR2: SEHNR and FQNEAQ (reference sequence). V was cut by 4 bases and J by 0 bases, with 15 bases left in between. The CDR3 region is CASSSSSPHLNTEAFF. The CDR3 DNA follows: TGTGCCAGCAGCTCATCTTCCCCACACTTGAACACTGAAGCTTTCTTT.

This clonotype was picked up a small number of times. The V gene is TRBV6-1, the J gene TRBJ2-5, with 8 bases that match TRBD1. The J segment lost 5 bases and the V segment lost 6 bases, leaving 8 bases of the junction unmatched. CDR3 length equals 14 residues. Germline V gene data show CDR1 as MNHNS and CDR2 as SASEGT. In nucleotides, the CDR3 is TGTGCCAGCAGCTCAGGGGGCCACCGGGAGACCCAGTACTTC. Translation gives CASSSGGHRETQYF.

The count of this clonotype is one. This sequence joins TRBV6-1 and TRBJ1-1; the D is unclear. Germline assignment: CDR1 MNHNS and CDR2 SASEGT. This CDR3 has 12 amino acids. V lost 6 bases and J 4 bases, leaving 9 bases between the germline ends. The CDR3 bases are TGTGCCAGCAGACGGGGAGGCACTGAAGCTTTCTTT. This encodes CASRRGGTEAFF.

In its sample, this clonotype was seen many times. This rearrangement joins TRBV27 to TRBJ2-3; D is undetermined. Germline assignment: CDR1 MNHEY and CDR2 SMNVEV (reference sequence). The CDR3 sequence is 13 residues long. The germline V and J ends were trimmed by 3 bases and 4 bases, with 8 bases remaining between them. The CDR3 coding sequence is TGTGCCAGCAGTTTGTCTAGTGCAGATACGCAGTATTTT. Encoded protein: CASSLSSADTQYF.

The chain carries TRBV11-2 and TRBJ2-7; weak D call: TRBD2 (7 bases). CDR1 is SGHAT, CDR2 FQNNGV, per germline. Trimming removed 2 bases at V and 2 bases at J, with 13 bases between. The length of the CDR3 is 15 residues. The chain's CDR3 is CASSLILGGAYEQYF. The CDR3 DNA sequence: TGTGCCAGCAGCTTAATCTTAGGGGGGGCCTACGAGCAGTACTTC.

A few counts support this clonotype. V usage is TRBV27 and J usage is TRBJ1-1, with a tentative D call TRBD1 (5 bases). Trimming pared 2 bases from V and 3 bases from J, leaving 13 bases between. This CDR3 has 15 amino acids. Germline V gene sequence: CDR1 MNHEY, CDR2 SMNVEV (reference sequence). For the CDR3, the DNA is TGTGCCAGCAGTTTAAGCAGGGTGGGTTACACTGAAGCTTTCTTT. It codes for CASSLSRVGYTEAFF.

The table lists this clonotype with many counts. This CDR3 reads CASSSGGSQETQYF. The CDR3 DNA reads TGTGCCAGCAGCTCGGGGGGGTCTCAAGAGACCCAGTACTTC. The V call is TRBV7-7, the J call TRBJ2-5, with 8 bases that match TRBD2. The trim removed 4 bases at V and 2 bases at J, leaving 3 bases unmatched. Germline CDR1 reads SSHAT; CDR2 reads FNYEAQ (reference sequence). The CDR3 has 14 amino acids. Variable domain in full (rest from reference TRBV7-7 and TRBJ2-5): GAGVSQSPRYKVTKRGQDVTLRCDPISSHATLYWYQQALGQGPEFLTYFNYEAQPDKSGLPSDRFSAERPEGSISTLTIQRTEQRDSAMYRCASSSGGSQETQYFGPGTRLLVL.

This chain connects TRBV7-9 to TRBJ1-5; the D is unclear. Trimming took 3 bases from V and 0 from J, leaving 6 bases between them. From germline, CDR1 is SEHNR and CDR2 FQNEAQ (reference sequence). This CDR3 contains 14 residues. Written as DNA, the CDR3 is TGTGCCAGCAGCTTGACGGATAGCAATCAGCCCCAGCATTTT. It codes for CASSLTDSNQPQHF.

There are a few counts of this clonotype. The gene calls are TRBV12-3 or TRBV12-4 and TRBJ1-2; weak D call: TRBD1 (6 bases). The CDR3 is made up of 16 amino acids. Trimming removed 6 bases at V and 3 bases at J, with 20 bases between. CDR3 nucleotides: TGTGCCAGCAGCCGCAACCTACAGGGTGCGGACTATGGCTACACCTTC. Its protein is CASSRNLQGADYGYTF.

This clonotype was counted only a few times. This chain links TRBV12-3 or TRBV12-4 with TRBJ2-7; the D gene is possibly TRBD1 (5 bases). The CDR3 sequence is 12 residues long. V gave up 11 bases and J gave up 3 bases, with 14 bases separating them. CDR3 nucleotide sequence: TGTGCCGAACAGGCCAGACACTACGAGCAGTACGTC. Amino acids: CAEQARHYEQYV.

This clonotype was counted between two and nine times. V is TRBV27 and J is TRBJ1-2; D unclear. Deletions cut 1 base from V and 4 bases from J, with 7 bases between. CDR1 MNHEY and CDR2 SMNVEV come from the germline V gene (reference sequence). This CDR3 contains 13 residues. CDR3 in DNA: TGTGCCAGCAGTTTATGGGCAGGCTATGGCTACACCTTC. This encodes CASSLWAGYGYTF.

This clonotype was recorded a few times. The CDR3 sequence: CASSLVVRGGGGTQYF. Here the CDR3 DNA reads TGTGCCAGCAGCTTAGTGGTTCGCGGGGGAGGAGGTACGCAGTATTTT. The gene calls are TRBV7-2 and TRBJ2-3; the match to TRBD2 covers 7 bases. Germline V lookup: CDR1 SGHTA, CDR2 FQGNSA. The CDR3 totals 16 residues. The V segment lost 1 base and the J segment 8 bases; nucleotides outside the gene matches: 12. Supplemented by reference TRBV7-2 and TRBJ2-3, the full variable domain reads GAGVSQSPSNKVTEKGKDVELRCDPISGHTALYWYRQSLGQGLEFLIYFQGNSAPDKSGLPSDRFSAERTGGSVSTLTIQRTQQEDSAVYLCASSLVVRGGGGTQYFGPGTRLTVL.